The T cell receptor (beta chain) under discussion was sequenced for a study of blood T cell repertoires in COVID-19. CDR3 length: 14 residues. CDR1 is KGHSH and CDR2 is LQKENI in the germline V gene. After removal of 3 bases from V and 6 bases from J, the junction contained 2 bases not matched to a gene. Here immunoSEQ multiplex PCR was the method, and the copy in TCRdb shows in-frame clones only, minus some. This table has more than 250,000 clones, around nine tenths appearing once. J is TRBJ1-6 and V is TRBV18; TRBD1 matches 7 bases. Sequencing used peripheral blood. The TCR originated in a man aged 50 or older with active or convalescent COVID-19. The CDR3 DNA follows: TGTGCCAGCTCACCGACAGGGTCTAATTCACCCCTCCACTTT. This encodes CASSPTGSNSPLHF.